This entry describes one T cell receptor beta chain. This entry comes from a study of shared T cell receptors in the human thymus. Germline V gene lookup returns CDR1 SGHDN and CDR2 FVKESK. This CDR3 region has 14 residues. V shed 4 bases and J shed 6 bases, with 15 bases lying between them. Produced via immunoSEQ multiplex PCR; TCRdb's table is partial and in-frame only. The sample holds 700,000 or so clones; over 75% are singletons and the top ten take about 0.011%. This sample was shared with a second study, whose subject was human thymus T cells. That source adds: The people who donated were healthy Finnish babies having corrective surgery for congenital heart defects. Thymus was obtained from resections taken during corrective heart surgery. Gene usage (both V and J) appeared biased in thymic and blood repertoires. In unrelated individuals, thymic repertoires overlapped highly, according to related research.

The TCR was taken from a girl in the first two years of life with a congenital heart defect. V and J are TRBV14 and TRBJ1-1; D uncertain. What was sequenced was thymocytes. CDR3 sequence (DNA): TGTGCCAGCAGCCCACCCTTACAGCCCGCTGAAGCTTTCTTT. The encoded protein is CASSPPLQPAEAFF.